Each of the 12 T cell receptor beta chains below was sequenced from the same sample in a study of T cell changes during pregnancy in multiple sclerosis. The table came from immunoSEQ multiplex PCR; TCRdb's copy has only in-frame clones and leaves some out. The data hold around 130,000 clones, with about 96% observed a single time. The sequences come from peripheral blood, collected after pregnancy. Receptors were obtained from a female donor with multiple sclerosis, enrolled in a pregnancy study.

V usage is TRBV29-1 and J usage is TRBJ2-7; 8 bases fit TRBD1. Per germline, CDR1 SQVTM and CDR2 ANQGSEA. V lost 6 bases and J lost 2; bases outside the gene matches: 6. This CDR3 comprises 13 residues. The CDR3 DNA is TGCAGCGTCAAAGGGACAGGACCCTACGAGCAGTACTTC. Translated: CSVKGTGPYEQYF.

This chain joins TRBV28 and TRBJ2-3; possible D gene TRBD2, 5 bases. Per the germline V gene, CDR1 is MDHEN and CDR2 is SYDVKM. The ends were cut back, 5 bases at V and 4 bases at J, with 13 bases in the middle. This CDR3 is built from 14 residues. CDR3 DNA: TGTGCCAGCAGTCCCCCCCCGGAGGCAGATACGCAGTATTTT. Translating gives CASSPPPEADTQYF.

The J gene is TRBJ2-2, the V gene TRBV20-1, with no clear D. This CDR3 spans 11 amino acids. Germline lookup yields CDR1 DFQATT and CDR2 SNEGSKA (reference sequence). With 3 bases removed from V and 6 bases from J, the gap between germline ends came to 5 bases. CDR3 DNA sequence: TGCAGTGCTAGTGGGCCCGGGGAGCTGTTTTTT. Its protein product is CSASGPGELFF.

The CDR3 here is CASSYSQGTDTQYF. In nucleotides, the CDR3 is TGTGCCAGCAGTTATTCCCAGGGCACAGATACGCAGTATTTT. J is TRBJ2-3 and V is TRBV6-6; unclear D gene. Looked up from germline, CDR1 is MNHNY and CDR2 is SVGAGI (reference sequence). Deletions cut 3 bases from V and 1 base from J, with 8 bases between. The CDR3 is 14 residues long.

This clone was counted many times. The rearrangement links TRBV1 to TRBJ2-3; TRBD2 is the table's D call and was not checked against the DNA. TRBV1 is a pseudogene. This CDR3 contains 16 residues. Here the CDR3 reads CTSSQDGLAGGGTQYF. Written as DNA, the CDR3 is TGCACCAGCAGCCAAGACGGACTAGCGGGAGGAGGTACGCAGTATTTT.

The CDR3 loop is CASWDRGRGVTGELFF. For the CDR3, the DNA is TGTGCCAGTTGGGACAGGGGGCGAGGGGTCACCGGGGAGCTGTTTTTT. The J gene is TRBJ2-2, the V gene TRBV19, with 12 bases aligning to TRBD1. The germline V gene has CDR1 LNHDA and CDR2 SQIVND (reference sequence). With 8 bases clipped from V and 4 bases from J, the junction kept 8 bases outside the gene matches. The CDR3 runs to 16 residues.

V and J are TRBV19 and TRBJ2-3; possible D gene TRBD1, 5 bases. The CDR3 has 17 amino acids. The ends were cut back, 5 bases at V and 0 bases at J, with 18 bases in the middle. Germline-derived CDR1 and CDR2 are LNHDA and SQIVND (reference sequence). CDR3 in DNA: TGTGCCAGTAGTCCCGGTGGGGCATGGATTAGCACAGATACGCAGTATTTT. As protein: CASSPGGAWISTDTQYF.

The chain employs TRBV4-2 and TRBJ2-7; D is unclear. Trimming took off 0 bases at V and 6 bases at J, with 9 bases between the two ends. Looked up from germline, CDR1 is LGHNA and CDR2 is YNFKEQ. The CDR3 contains 13 residues. The CDR3 sequence is CASSQDMMAEQYF. For the CDR3, the DNA is TGTGCCAGCAGCCAAGACATGATGGCCGAGCAGTACTTC.

CDR3 sequence (DNA): TGTGCCAGCAGCTTAGGACTAGCGGGAGTACCCAATGAGCAGTTCTTC. The encoded protein is CASSLGLAGVPNEQFF. This chain links TRBV13 with TRBJ2-1, with TRBD2 identical over 11 bases. Germline CDR1 reads PRHDT; CDR2 reads FYEKMQ (reference sequence). V dropped 0 bases and J dropped 6; count of bases not matched to a gene: 4. The CDR3 totals 16 residues.

J is TRBJ2-7 and V is TRBV27, with D possibly TRBD1 on 5 matching bases. The ends were cut back, 5 bases at V and 5 bases at J, with 16 bases in the middle. The germline V gene has CDR1 MNHEY and CDR2 SMNVEV (reference sequence). CDR3 length equals 14 residues. CDR3 nucleotide sequence: TGTGCCAGCAGTACCATAAGACAGCCCCACGAGCAGTACTTC. It is translated as CASSTIRQPHEQYF.

This clone came up a few times. The V and J genes are TRBV28 and TRBJ2-7, with D perhaps matching TRBD1 (6 bases). V lost 5 bases, J lost 7 bases, and 15 bases lay in between. The CDR3 sequence is 13 residues long. The germline gives CDR1 MDHEN, CDR2 SYDVKM. The CDR3 DNA reads TGTGCCAGCAGTCGCTGGGGGCGGTGGGAGCAGTACTTC. The encoded protein is CASSRWGRWEQYF.

This clone has just one count. This chain connects TRBV28 to TRBJ2-7; TRBD2 agrees at 8 bases. The CDR3 sequence is 13 residues long. Germline lookup yields CDR1 MDHEN and CDR2 SYDVKM. V shed 5 bases, J shed 5 bases, and the junction held 5 bases outside the gene matches. The CDR3 nucleotides are TGTGCCAGCAGTCTTACTAGCGGAAACGAGCAGTACTTC. Protein sequence: CASSLTSGNEQYF.